This T cell receptor (beta chain) was profiled in a study of cytomegalovirus exposure and HLA in healthy donors. Study-level results: A later look showed TCR association rates differing by HLA locus, highest for DRB1 and lowest for HLA-C. When a later analysis compared HLA-associated TCR beta chains with equally common others, the HLA-associated chains turned out to be more clonally expanded and to have lower generation probabilities.

To note about this clone: Its target is not known.

PCR amplification relied on 60 Vbeta primers (plus 13 Jbeta primers). TCRdb's copy holds only in-frame clones and misses some; the assay was immunoSEQ multiplex PCR. This table has about 190,000 clones, about 83% appearing once. Germline lookup yields CDR1 MGHRA and CDR2 YSYEKL. The V segment lost 0 bases and the J segment 4 bases; nucleotides outside the gene matches: 13. The length of the CDR3 is 19 residues. Sequencing was performed on PBMCs. J is TRBJ2-5 and V is TRBV4-1, with 11 bases lining up with TRBD2. This TCR derives from a woman in her 50s in good health and CMV-seropositive. CDR3 residues: CASSQDEVGLAGGTETQYF. CDR3 DNA: TGCGCCAGCAGCCAAGATGAGGTGGGGCTAGCGGGGGGTACAGAGACCCAGTACTTC.